The 18 T cell receptor beta chains below come from one sample, sequenced in a study of blood T cells in healthy people across ages (dated by TCRdb to between 2014 and 2016). The method behind the library was 5' RACE. The sequencer listed for this sample is Illumina HiSeq 2500. A second PCR of about 6 to 12 cycles was performed with a sample-barcoded 5' primer and a J-beta primer mix. TCRdb reprocessed the public reads (quality trimming at Q25 with fastp, clone calling with MiXCR) and kept in-frame beta chains. Records with the same CDR3 protein are collapsed into one entry carrying the most frequent genes and DNA. The sample has roughly 1,300,000 distinct CDR3 sequences on record, 59% of them singletons. 6.5% to 8.5% of the sample comes from the top ten. The source material was blood. Receptor source: a man in his late teens or twenties in good health.

This rearrangement joins TRBV7-8 to TRBJ2-3; D might be TRBD1 (5 bases). Germline CDR1 and CDR2: SGHVS and FQNEAQ. The CDR3 has 14 residues. V was clipped by 5 bases and J by 4 bases, with 13 bases between them. CDR3 DNA: TGTGCCAGCAGCCGAGTAGGGGCCCCAGATACGCAGTATTTT. As protein: CASSRVGAPDTQYF.

The CDR3 DNA follows: TGTGCCAGCAGCGGGGGACCCCCCGCAAGGCAGTACTTC. The encoded protein is CASSGGPPARQYF. The chain recombines TRBV21-1 with TRBJ2-4; TRBD2 is the table's D call and was not checked against the DNA. TRBV21-1 is a documented pseudogene. This CDR3 spans 13 amino acids.

The chain combines TRBV21-1 with TRBJ1-4. TRBV21-1 is described as a pseudogene. CDR3 length: 13 amino acids. For the CDR3, the DNA is TGTGCCAGCAGCGAGCGGGTTGCTGAAAAACTGTTTTTT. This gives the protein CASSERVAEKLFF.

The sample holds one count of this clonotype. J is TRBJ2-4 and V is TRBV7-8, with D tentatively TRBD1 (6 bases). Judging by the DNA end, TRBJ2-5 fits better; the J call may be wrong. Germline V gives CDR1 SGHVS, CDR2 FQNEAQ. There are 17 residues in the CDR3. CDR3 bases: TGTGCCAGCAGCTTCCCACGCCTTACAGGGCCCCAAGAGACCCAGTACTTC. The encoded protein is CASSFPRLTGPQETQYF.

The chain joins TRBV6-2 or TRBV6-3 to TRBJ2-1; 10 nucleotides match TRBD2. Germline V gives CDR1 MNHEY, CDR2 SVGEGT. This CDR3 has 16 residues. V was clipped by 4 bases and J by 0 bases; unmatched bases: 3. CDR3 sequence (DNA): TGTGCCAGCAGTTTTAGCGGGAGGAGCTCCTACAATGAGCAGTTCTTC. Amino acid sequence: CASSFSGRSSYNEQFF.

This clonotype was detected once. The rearrangement joins TRBV10-3 to TRBJ1-1; the D gene is possibly TRBD1 (6 bases). The CDR3 has 13 residues. The germline gives CDR1 ENHRY, CDR2 SYGVKD. Trimming stripped 3 bases from V and 11 bases from J, with 16 bases between. In DNA, the CDR3 is TGTGCCATCAGTGACACCCCACAGGGCCGGGCTTTCTTT. Amino acids: CAISDTPQGRAFF.

This sequence joins TRBV5-6 and TRBJ1-1; TRBD1 matches 9 bases. V shed 6 bases, J shed 3 bases, and the junction held 6 bases outside the gene matches. Germline V gene lookup returns CDR1 SGHDT and CDR2 YYEEEE. CDR3 length: 14 amino acids. The CDR3 region is CASIETGGYTEAFF. CDR3 DNA sequence: TGTGCCAGCATCGAAACAGGGGGCTACACTGAAGCTTTCTTT.

V gene TRBV10-3 combines with J gene TRBJ1-2, with a weak D call TRBD1 (5 bases). In germline, CDR1 is ENHRY, CDR2 SYGVKD. The CDR3 has 14 amino acids. V was trimmed by 3 bases and J by 5 bases, leaving 13 bases between them. The CDR3 sequence: CAISDDSKGYGYTF. As DNA, the CDR3 is TGTGCCATCAGTGATGACAGTAAAGGGTATGGCTACACCTTC.

This chain uses TRBV6-6 with TRBJ2-4; the D gene is possibly TRBD2 (5 bases). The J call may not be correct, given that the DNA end is closer to TRBJ2-7. The CDR3 has 14 residues. Germline CDR1 MNHNY, CDR2 SVGAGI (reference sequence). CDR3 protein: CASTINGEPYEQYF. CDR3 DNA sequence: TGTGCCAGCACCATAAACGGGGAACCCTACGAGCAGTACTTC.

A word on this clonotype: At one of its ends the junction is not consistent with the germline gene, which may arise from a read error. The genes are TRBV29-1 and TRBJ2-4; D is tentatively TRBD1 or TRBD2 (6 bases each). CDR1 and CDR2 from the germline V gene are SQVTM and ANQGSEA. CDR3 size: 16 residues. CDR3 sequence (DNA): TGCAGCGTTGAAGATCATGTCCTCGGGGGCGCAAACATTCGGTACTTC. Amino acid sequence: CSVEDHVLGGANIRYF.

V and J are TRBV20-1 and TRBJ2-1, with D possibly being TRBD1 or TRBD2 (5 bases each). Germline loops: CDR1 DFQATT, CDR2 SNEGSKA (reference sequence). The CDR3 has 16 amino acids. Trimming left V 3 bases short and J 0 bases short, with 15 bases between. DNA for the CDR3: TGCAGTGCTAGGGGGCTAGCAGAATACTCCTACAATGAGCAGTTCTTC. This translates into CSARGLAEYSYNEQFF.

The DNA of the CDR3 is TGCAGTGCTAGAGATGAGGGGGACTATGGCTACACCTTC. This sequence encodes CSARDEGDYGYTF. The chain employs TRBV20-1 and TRBJ1-2; TRBD1 is a possible D gene (6 bases). Germline lookup yields CDR1 DFQATT and CDR2 SNEGSKA (reference sequence). This CDR3 has 13 residues. Trimming pared 0 bases from V and 3 bases from J, leaving 8 bases between.

The chain employs TRBV27 and TRBJ1-2; TRBD1 might be the D (6 bases). CDR1 and CDR2 from the germline V gene are MNHEY and SMNVEV (reference sequence). The CDR3 length is 15 residues. Trimming left V 5 bases short and J 5 bases short, with 18 bases between. The CDR3 DNA reads as TGTGCCAGCAGTCTCTCCCGCGGGGGCGTTTATGGCTACACCTTC. Amino acids: CASSLSRGGVYGYTF.

The sample holds a few counts of this clonotype. The chain recombines TRBV15 with TRBJ1-2, with TRBD1 as a possible D gene (5 bases). Between the trimmed V and J ends, which lost 0 bases and 7 bases, there was a span of 12 bases. The germline CDR1 and CDR2 sequences are LNHNV and YYDKDF (reference sequence). This CDR3 spans 14 amino acids. Here the CDR3 reads CATSRDKGQGGYTF. The CDR3 DNA follows: TGTGCCACCAGCAGAGATAAGGGGCAGGGTGGCTACACCTTC. The full variable domain, its missing parts supplied by reference TRBV15 and TRBJ1-2, is DAMVIQNPRYQVTQFGKPVTLSCSQTLNHNVMYWYQQKSSQAPKLLFHYYDKDFNNEADTPDNFQSRRPNTSFCFLDIRSPGLGDTAMYLCATSRDKGQGGYTFGSGTRLTVV.

This clonotype appeared a few times. The chain employs TRBV20-1 and TRBJ2-5; unclear D gene. Trimming removed 6 bases at V and 4 bases at J, with 9 bases between. Germline V gene data show CDR1 as DFQATT and CDR2 as SNEGSKA (reference sequence). This CDR3 is built from 11 residues. The CDR3 DNA reads TGCAGTGCCACTGGACGAGAGACCCAGTACTTC. Encoded protein: CSATGRETQYF.

CDR3 loop: CASSPGSQNTEAFF. CDR3 DNA sequence: TGTGCCAGCTCACCGGGCAGCCAAAACACTGAAGCTTTCTTT. The chain couples TRBV18 to TRBJ1-1; D not certain. Trimming shortened V by 3 bases and J by 2 bases, and 10 bases separated the two germline ends. The CDR3 runs to 14 residues. Germline values: CDR1 KGHSH, CDR2 LQKENI.

V usage is TRBV11-2 and J usage is TRBJ2-7; 10 bases fit TRBD1. The end of the DNA is better explained by TRBJ2-5, so the J call may be wrong. CDR1 and CDR2 from the germline V gene are SGHAT and FQNNGV. This CDR3 is 13 amino acids long. CDR3 nucleotide sequence: TGTGCCAGCAGCCAACGGACAGGGGGGACCCAGTACTTC. This sequence encodes CASSQRTGGTQYF.

The chain is built from TRBV20-1 and TRBJ1-1; 8 nucleotides match TRBD1. The CDR3 has 13 residues. V dropped 5 bases and J dropped 3; count of bases not matched to a gene: 5. Germline assignment: CDR1 DFQATT and CDR2 SNEGSKA (reference sequence). The CDR3 region has the DNA TGCAGTGCTTCAGGACAGGGCGACACTGAAGCTTTCTTT. Translating it yields CSASGQGDTEAFF.